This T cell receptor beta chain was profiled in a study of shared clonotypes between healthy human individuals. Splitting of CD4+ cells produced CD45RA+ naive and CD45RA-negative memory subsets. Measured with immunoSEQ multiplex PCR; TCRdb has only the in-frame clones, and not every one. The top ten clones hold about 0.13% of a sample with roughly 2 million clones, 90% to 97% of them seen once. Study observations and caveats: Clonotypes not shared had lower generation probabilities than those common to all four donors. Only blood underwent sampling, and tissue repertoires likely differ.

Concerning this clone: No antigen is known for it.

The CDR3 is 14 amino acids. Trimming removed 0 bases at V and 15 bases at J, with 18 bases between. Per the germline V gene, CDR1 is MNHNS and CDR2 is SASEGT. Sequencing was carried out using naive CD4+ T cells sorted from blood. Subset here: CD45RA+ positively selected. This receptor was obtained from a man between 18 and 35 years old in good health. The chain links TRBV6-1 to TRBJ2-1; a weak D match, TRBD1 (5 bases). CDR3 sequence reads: CASSEASSRVGSFF. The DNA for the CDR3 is TGTGCCAGCAGTGAAGCGTCTTCCAGGGTTGGATCGTTCTTC.